The clone carrying this TCR beta chain was seen a handful of times. Its antigen is as yet unknown. In patients aged 18 to 65, hyperthyroidism was newly diagnosed, with duration under 2 months. The source of the sample is a study of T cells in Graves' hyperthyroidism and ophthalmopathy. Study-level findings and limits: The model's output predicted ophthalmopathy at a median of 6.5 months prior to onset.

CDR1 and CDR2 (germline): DFQATT, SNEGSKA (reference sequence). The CDR3 covers 14 residues. Trimming removed 6 bases from V and 4 bases from J, with 18 bases in between. TCR beta CDR3 regions were amplified from RNA transcripts. Initially, a first-round RT-PCR of the TCR CDR3 employed the HTBI primer set. TCRdb independently ran MiXCR on the multiplex PCR reads; one entry per CDR3 protein. The table lists 550,000 to 600,000 distinct CDR3 sequences, approximately 16% of them singletons. This sequence was found in a woman under 30 with Graves' hyperthyroidism. The sequenced sample consisted of blood. The chain joins TRBV20-1 to TRBJ1-1; D remains ambiguous. The CDR3 nucleotides are TGCAGTGCCCCTTCAGGTTCCCCCTTCACTGAAGCTTTCTTT. Translated: CSAPSGSPFTEAFF.